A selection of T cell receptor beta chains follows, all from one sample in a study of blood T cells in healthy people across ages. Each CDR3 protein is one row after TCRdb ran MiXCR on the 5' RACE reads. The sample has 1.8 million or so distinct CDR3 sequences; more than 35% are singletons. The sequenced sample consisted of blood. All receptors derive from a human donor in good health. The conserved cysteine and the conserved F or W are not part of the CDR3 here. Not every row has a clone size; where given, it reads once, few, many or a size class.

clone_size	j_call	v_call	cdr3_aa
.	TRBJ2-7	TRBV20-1	SALTDRDSYEQY
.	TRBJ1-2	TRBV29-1	SVEDDRDLGYT
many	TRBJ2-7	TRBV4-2	ASSQDPRTYEQY
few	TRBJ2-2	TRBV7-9	ASSRDLSNTGELF
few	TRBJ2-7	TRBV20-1	SAPTPLAGVYSYEQY
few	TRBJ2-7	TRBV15	ATSRDRAGRSYEQY
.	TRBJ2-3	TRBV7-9	ASSPAGGFSDTQY
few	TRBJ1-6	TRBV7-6	ASSLDTGDNSPLH
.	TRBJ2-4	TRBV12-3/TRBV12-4	ASLGTPYNEQY
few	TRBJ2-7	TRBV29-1	SVGLAGGPSMAQY
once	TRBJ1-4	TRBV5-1	ASSVRDSTNEKLF
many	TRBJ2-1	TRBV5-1	ASSLSGASSYNEQF
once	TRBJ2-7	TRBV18	ASSGIYDSYEQY
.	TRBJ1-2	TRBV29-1	SVVTTVGYT
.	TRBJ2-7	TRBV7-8	ASSLVARSSHEQY
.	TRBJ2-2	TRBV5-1	ASSTNAIGTGELF
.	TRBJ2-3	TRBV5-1	ASSLASGGQDTQY
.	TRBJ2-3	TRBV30	AWRVRGGSDTQY
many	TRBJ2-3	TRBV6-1	ASSEGGGEADTQY
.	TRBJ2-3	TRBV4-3	ASSQVAGTTTGTQY
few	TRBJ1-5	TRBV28	ASSLRGVGQPQH
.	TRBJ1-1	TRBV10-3	AISESGYGEAF
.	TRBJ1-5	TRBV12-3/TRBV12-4	ASSMGSGNQPQH
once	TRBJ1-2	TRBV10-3	AISESIALGGQGLNYGYT
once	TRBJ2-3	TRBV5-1	ASSPFSLQTDTQY
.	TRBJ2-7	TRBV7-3	ASGLYGTSTYEQY
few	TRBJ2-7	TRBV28	ASSPQGRVYEQY
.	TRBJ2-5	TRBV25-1	ASSDKMWQGRETQY
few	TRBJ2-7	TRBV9	ANPPYEQY
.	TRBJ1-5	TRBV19	ASSIESTGNQPQH
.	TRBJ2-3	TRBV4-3	ASSQEGGTSTDTQY
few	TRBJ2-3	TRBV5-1	ASSPNFPTDTQY
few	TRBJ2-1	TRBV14	ASSQLFREEQF
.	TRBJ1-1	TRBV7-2	ASSPTRTGLSTEAF
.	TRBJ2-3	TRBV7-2	ASSPLSARSTDTQY
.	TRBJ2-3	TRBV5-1	ASSAEGRATSTGNTQY
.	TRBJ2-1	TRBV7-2	ASSTGPGQWRNEQF
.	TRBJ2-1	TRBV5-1	ASSPTGDYYNEQF
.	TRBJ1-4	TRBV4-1	ASSQGPGNEKLF